This is a list of T cell receptor beta chains from one sample in a study of blood T cell repertoires in COVID-19. Clones were read by immunoSEQ multiplex PCR, and TCRdb kept only the in-frame ones, dropping some. Found here are fewer than 35,000 clones, 85% to 90% of them singletons; the top ten hold 4.9%. Input material: peripheral blood. These receptors all stem from a man in his 70s with active COVID-19. Both conserved end residues are part of each CDR3. The D gene is left open where the match is weak. The size entry is marked missing in some rows and otherwise reads once, few, many or a size class.

clone_size d_call j_call v_call cdr3_nt cdr3_aa
once TRBD2 TRBJ2-3 TRBV4-2 TGTGCCAGCAGCCAAGGCGGGGGGGCCTACACAGATACGCAGTATTTT CASSQGGGAYTDTQYF
once TRBD1 TRBJ1-5 TRBV6-2/TRBV6-3 TGTGCCAGCAGTTCCTTGGACAGGGTAAGGCAGCCCCAGCATTTT CASSSLDRVRQPQHF
. . TRBJ2-4 TRBV11-2 TGTGCCAGCAGCCCCCTCTTGAACATTCAGTACTTC CASSPLLNIQYF
once TRBD1 TRBJ1-6 TRBV19 TGTGCCAGTAGTATGCGCCCGTCAATGGGGACAGACAACTCCTATAATTCACCCCTCCACTTT CASSMRPSMGTDNSYNSPLHF
. . TRBJ1-1 TRBV6-5 TGTGCCAGCAGTTACGGGGAGTCCACTGAAGCTTTCTTT CASSYGESTEAFF
once TRBD1 TRBJ2-7 TRBV14 TGTGCCAGTAGCCGGGACAGGGTCCACGAGCAGTACTTC CASSRDRVHEQYF
. . TRBJ2-7 TRBV15 TGTGCCACCAGCAGAGATGGTAACAGAGCCTACGAGCAGTACTTC CATSRDGNRAYEQYF
. . TRBJ1-2 TRBV3-1/TRBV3-2 TGTGCCAGCAGCCATACGCCAGGGTCGGGTAGACATGGCTACACCTTC CASSHTPGSGRHGYTF
once TRBD2 TRBJ2-1 TRBV7-2 TGTGCCAGCAGCCCTTACGCCAGCGGGGGGGCTCAGTTCTTC CASSPYASGGAQFF
. TRBD1 TRBJ2-5 TRBV5-4 TGTGCCAGCAGCGCCGGGACAGAAGAGACCCAGTACTTC CASSAGTEETQYF
. TRBD1 TRBJ2-7 TRBV9 TGTGCCAGCAGCGTGGGGGTGGGACAGGGCAAGCAGTACTTC CASSVGVGQGKQYF
once . TRBJ2-7 TRBV6-5 TGTGCCAGCAGCCTCTTCTACAGGTTTGACGAGCAGTACTTC CASSLFYRFDEQYF
. TRBD1 TRBJ1-1 TRBV10-3 TGTGCCATCAGTGAACCGGGACAGATTATGAACACTGAAGCTTTCTTT CAISEPGQIMNTEAFF
once TRBD1 TRBJ2-2 TRBV7-3 TGTGCCAGCAGCCTAGACCCGACAGGGCCGAACACCGGGGAGCTGTTTTTT CASSLDPTGPNTGELFF
. . TRBJ1-5 TRBV7-8 TGTGCCAGCAGTACGGGGAATCAGCCCCAGCATTTT CASSTGNQPQHF
once TRBD2 TRBJ2-1 TRBV11-2 TGTGCCAGCAGCTTAGGACTAGCGGGGGCCTACAATGAGCAGTTCTTC CASSLGLAGAYNEQFF
. . TRBJ1-2 TRBV7-2 TGTGCCAGCAGCTTAGGGGGTGTGGGGGGGGGCTACACCTTC CASSLGGVGGGYTF
. . TRBJ1-2 TRBV7-2 TGTGCCACTGGGGCGGACAGTGACTACTATGGCTACACCTTC CATGADSDYYGYTF
. . TRBJ2-2 TRBV27 TGTGCCAGCAGTGTAATTACTGTCGGGGAGCTGTTTTTT CASSVITVGELFF
. . TRBJ1-5 TRBV6-2/TRBV6-3 TGTGCCAGCAGTTACCGCAGGCAGGGAAATATTAGCAATCAGCCCCAGCATTTT CASSYRRQGNISNQPQHF
. TRBD1 TRBJ2-7 TRBV27 TGTGCCAGCAGTTTAGCGGGACAGGGTTCCTACGAGCAGTACTTC CASSLAGQGSYEQYF
. . TRBJ1-6 TRBV28 TGTGCCAGCAGGCCTGGGCAGGGTCCTTGGTCACCCCTCCACTTT CASRPGQGPWSPLHF
once TRBD2 TRBJ2-3 TRBV3-1/TRBV3-2 TGTGCCAGCAGCTTCCTGACTAGCAGAAGGGCAGATACGCAGTATTTT CASSFLTSRRADTQYF
once TRBD1 TRBJ1-6 TRBV7-2 TGTGCCAGCAGCTCTGGAAGACAGGGGGGAAAAGGTTCACCCCTCCACTTT CASSSGRQGGKGSPLHF
. . TRBJ1-1 TRBV4-3 TGCGCCAGCAGCCAAGATCGGACAGTCACTGAAGCTTTCTTT CASSQDRTVTEAFF
. . TRBJ1-2 TRBV6-5 TGTGCCAGCAGTTACACAGGGCCTGACTATGGCTACACCTTC CASSYTGPDYGYTF
. . TRBJ2-3 TRBV5-1 TGCGCCAGCAGCTTCGGGCAGGGTGAACGGACAGATACGCAGTATTTT CASSFGQGERTDTQYF
. . TRBJ1-2 TRBV12-3/TRBV12-4 TGTGCCAGCAGTTTATCAGGTGGCTATGGCTACACCTTC CASSLSGGYGYTF
. TRBD1 TRBJ1-1 TRBV11-2 TGTGCCAGCAGCTTATCCACCGGGACAGGAAGGACTGAAGCTTTCTTT CASSLSTGTGRTEAFF
. . TRBJ2-6 TRBV27 TGTGCCAGCAGGCAGGCTTACTCTGGGGCCAACGTCCTGACTTTC CASRQAYSGANVLTF
. . TRBJ2-2 TRBV9 TGTGCCAGCAGCGTAGGCAGGATGGACACCGGGGAGCTGTTTTTT CASSVGRMDTGELFF
. TRBD1 TRBJ1-4 TRBV6-2/TRBV6-3 TGTGCCAGCAGTCCGGACAGGGGGGTTTATGGAGAAAAACTGTTTTTT CASSPDRGVYGEKLFF
once . TRBJ2-2 TRBV5-6 TGTGCCAGCAGCTTGAGAGTGACCAGGGGCACCGGGGAGCTGTTTTTT CASSLRVTRGTGELFF
. TRBD2 TRBJ2-5 TRBV7-6 TGTGCCAGCAGCTTAGCGCGTCGCGGGGGGCCAGAGACCCAGTACTTC CASSLARRGGPETQYF
. TRBD1 TRBJ1-5 TRBV10-2 TGCGCCAGCAGACCGACAGGGAGCAATCAGCCCCAGCATTTT CASRPTGSNQPQHF
. TRBD1 TRBJ1-1 TRBV18 TGTGCCAGCTCACCCGGGACAGGGGGCGCGGACACTGAAGCTTTCTTT CASSPGTGGADTEAFF
. . TRBJ1-4 TRBV21-1 TGTGCCAGCAGCAAAGATTGGCCCTCCAGGGGTGAAAAACTGTTTTTT CASSKDWPSRGEKLFF
. . TRBJ2-7 TRBV6-6 TGTGCCAGCAGTTACGCTTCGTGGTACCAAGCCCCCGAAACCCAATTC CASSYASWYQAPETQF
. . TRBJ1-1 TRBV5-1 TGCGCCAGCAAGGACGGCAGGGCCAGCACTGAAGCTTTCTTT CASKDGRASTEAFF
. . TRBJ2-7 TRBV7-2 TGTGCCAGCAGCTCTGAGGGGGGGGTCCACGAGCAGTACTTC CASSSEGGVHEQYF
. TRBD1 TRBJ2-2 TRBV3-1/TRBV3-2 TGTGCCAGCTCCGGACAGGGGGCAGGCACCGGGGAGCTGTTTTTT CASSGQGAGTGELFF
. . TRBJ2-1 TRBV9 TGTGCCAGCAGCCTTCCCGGGGGCAATGAGCAGTTCTTC CASSLPGGNEQFF
. . TRBJ2-1 TRBV6-4 TGTGCCAGCAGTGACTCCTGGGGGGGCCTGGATGAGCAGTTCTTC CASSDSWGGLDEQFF
once . TRBJ1-5 TRBV20-1 TGCAGTGCTAGTCGCCCGGGGTTCGGTAGCAATCAGCCCCAGCATTTT CSASRPGFGSNQPQHF
once . TRBJ2-2 TRBV10-3 TGTGCCATCAGTGAAAGGGGGACGGCGAACACCGGGGAGCTGTTTTTT CAISERGTANTGELFF
. . TRBJ2-2 TRBV5-5 TGTGCCAGCAGCAGTTCAGGCGGGGAGCTGTTTTTT CASSSSGGELFF
. . TRBJ2-3 TRBV6-5 TGTGCCAGCAGCCCCGAGGCGGGGAATACGCAGTATTTT CASSPEAGNTQYF
. . TRBJ2-2 TRBV7-2 TGTGCCAGCAGCTTAGTGTCCGGGGCCGGGGAGCTGTTTTTT CASSLVSGAGELFF
. TRBD1 TRBJ1-2 TRBV27 TGTGCCAGCAGTTTACAGGGGGCCAGAGGCTACACCTTC CASSLQGARGYTF
. TRBD2 TRBJ2-1 TRBV27 TGTGCCAGCAGTCGGACTAGCGGTTACTCCTACAATGAGCAGTTCTTC CASSRTSGYSYNEQFF
. . TRBJ1-5 TRBV7-9 TGTGCCAGCAGCTTAGCTTCCGGTCAGCCCCAGCATTTT CASSLASGQPQHF